Listed below are T cell receptor beta chains from one sample, sequenced in a study of T cell responses to AZD1222 COVID-19 vaccine. Sequenced by immunoSEQ multiplex PCR; TCRdb stores in-frame clones only, minus some. The repertoire holds roughly 100,000 clones, with 70% to 90% as singletons. The material was peripheral blood, obtained on day 0 of AZD1222 vaccination. Receptors were obtained from an adult in good health. CDR3s include the opening cysteine and the closing phenylalanine or tryptophan. Fields, in order: D gene, J gene, V gene, clone size, CDR3 DNA, CDR3 protein. D genes are given only for firm matches. The size entry is marked missing in some rows and otherwise reads once, few, many or a size class.

d_gene: -
j_gene: TRBJ2-3
v_gene: TRBV27
abundance: -
CDR3nt: TGTGCCAGCAGTTTATATTCGGCTAGCACAGATACGCAGTATTTT
CDR3aa: CASSLYSASTDTQYF

d_gene: -
j_gene: TRBJ2-3
v_gene: TRBV4-1
abundance: -
CDR3nt: TGCGCCAGCAGCCAAGATGCGTCTACCCCAGATACGCAGTATTTT
CDR3aa: CASSQDASTPDTQYF

d_gene: -
j_gene: TRBJ1-2
v_gene: TRBV2
abundance: -
CDR3nt: TGTGCCAGCAGCCCCACACCCTATGGCTACACCTTC
CDR3aa: CASSPTPYGYTF

d_gene: -
j_gene: TRBJ2-5
v_gene: TRBV29-1
abundance: -
CDR3nt: TGCAGCGTTGAAGATCGCGTACTAGGGGTCCAAGAGACCCAGTACTTC
CDR3aa: CSVEDRVLGVQETQYF

d_gene: -
j_gene: TRBJ1-4
v_gene: TRBV28
abundance: once
CDR3nt: TGTGCCAGCAGTTTAGTGGGTCAGGGCAATGAAAAACTGTTTTTT
CDR3aa: CASSLVGQGNEKLFF

d_gene: TRBD1
j_gene: TRBJ1-5
v_gene: TRBV2
abundance: -
CDR3nt: TGTGCCAGCAGCCCGGGACAGAAAAATCAGCCCCAGCATTTT
CDR3aa: CASSPGQKNQPQHF

d_gene: -
j_gene: TRBJ2-6
v_gene: TRBV7-2
abundance: -
CDR3nt: TGTGCCAGCAGCTTCCGCTCTGGGGCCAACGTCCTGACTTTC
CDR3aa: CASSFRSGANVLTF

d_gene: -
j_gene: TRBJ2-4
v_gene: TRBV3-1/TRBV3-2
abundance: -
CDR3nt: TGTGCCAGCAACCCGGACGTATTC
CDR3aa: CASNPDVF

d_gene: TRBD2
j_gene: TRBJ2-3
v_gene: TRBV15
abundance: -
CDR3nt: TGTGCCACCAGGAGGGCGGGAGGGGAGTTAAATACGCAGTATTTT
CDR3aa: CATRRAGGELNTQYF

d_gene: -
j_gene: TRBJ2-3
v_gene: TRBV11-3
abundance: -
CDR3nt: TGTGCCAGCAGCCCCCGACACTCCGGGGCAGATACGCAGTATTTT
CDR3aa: CASSPRHSGADTQYF

d_gene: -
j_gene: TRBJ2-3
v_gene: TRBV7-9
abundance: -
CDR3nt: TGTGCCAGCAGCTTAGCGGCAGGGCGCACAGATACGCAGTATTTT
CDR3aa: CASSLAAGRTDTQYF

d_gene: -
j_gene: TRBJ2-5
v_gene: TRBV28
abundance: -
CDR3nt: TGTGCCAGCAGTTCAATAGGGGGACCCCAAGAGACCCAGTACTTC
CDR3aa: CASSSIGGPQETQYF

d_gene: -
j_gene: TRBJ2-1
v_gene: TRBV7-7
abundance: -
CDR3nt: TGTGCTGATCCCGATGAGCAGTTCTTC
CDR3aa: CADPDEQFF

d_gene: TRBD1
j_gene: TRBJ2-7
v_gene: TRBV30
abundance: -
CDR3nt: TGTGCCTGGAGTCGGCAACAGGGGGCCCTCAGCGAGCAGTACTTC
CDR3aa: CAWSRQQGALSEQYF

d_gene: -
j_gene: TRBJ2-7
v_gene: TRBV5-4
abundance: -
CDR3nt: TGTGCCAGCAGCCCTCCAACAGGGGGGGGATCCTACGAGCAGTACTTC
CDR3aa: CASSPPTGGGSYEQYF

d_gene: TRBD2
j_gene: TRBJ2-1
v_gene: TRBV7-2
abundance: -
CDR3nt: TGTGCCAGCACCCGGACTAGCAGCGACAATGAGCAGTTCTTC
CDR3aa: CASTRTSSDNEQFF

d_gene: TRBD1
j_gene: TRBJ1-2
v_gene: TRBV19
abundance: few
CDR3nt: TGTGCCAGTAGTATTGCGGGACAGGGTAGCTCTGGCTACACCTTC
CDR3aa: CASSIAGQGSSGYTF

d_gene: TRBD1
j_gene: TRBJ2-1
v_gene: TRBV19
abundance: -
CDR3nt: TGTGCCAGTAGTATCCGGGACAGGGTAGGCAATGAGCAGTTCTTC
CDR3aa: CASSIRDRVGNEQFF

d_gene: TRBD2
j_gene: TRBJ2-5
v_gene: TRBV3-1/TRBV3-2
abundance: -
CDR3nt: TGTGCCAGCAGCCAAGGTCTGGCGGGAGTGGAGACCCAGTACTTC
CDR3aa: CASSQGLAGVETQYF

d_gene: TRBD2
j_gene: TRBJ2-1
v_gene: TRBV6-5
abundance: -
CDR3nt: TGTGCCAGCAGGAAAGCGGGGGGGACCTACAATGAGCAGTTCTTC
CDR3aa: CASRKAGGTYNEQFF

d_gene: -
j_gene: TRBJ2-2
v_gene: TRBV5-1
abundance: -
CDR3nt: TGCGCCAGCAACAATAGAGGGAACACCGGGGAGCTGTTTTTT
CDR3aa: CASNNRGNTGELFF

d_gene: TRBD2
j_gene: TRBJ2-1
v_gene: TRBV3-1/TRBV3-2
abundance: -
CDR3nt: TGTGCCAGCACCCAAGGGCGGGGAGCGGGAGCTGAGCAGTTCTTC
CDR3aa: CASTQGRGAGAEQFF

d_gene: -
j_gene: TRBJ2-2
v_gene: TRBV5-1
abundance: -
CDR3nt: TGCGCCAGCAGCTTATCCGGGGCTAACACCGGGGAGCTGTTTTTT
CDR3aa: CASSLSGANTGELFF

d_gene: TRBD2
j_gene: TRBJ2-1
v_gene: TRBV7-3
abundance: -
CDR3nt: TGTGCCAGCAGTGGGCGGAGCGGGACCTCCTACAATGAGCAGTTCTTC
CDR3aa: CASSGRSGTSYNEQFF

d_gene: TRBD1
j_gene: TRBJ2-2
v_gene: TRBV6-5
abundance: -
CDR3nt: TGTGCCAGCAGTAAGGGACAGGGTGTCGGGGAGCTGTTTTTT
CDR3aa: CASSKGQGVGELFF

d_gene: -
j_gene: TRBJ1-4
v_gene: TRBV2
abundance: once
CDR3nt: TGTGCCAGCAGTGGGGGCTATAATGAAAAACTGTTTTTT
CDR3aa: CASSGGYNEKLFF

d_gene: -
j_gene: TRBJ2-3
v_gene: TRBV7-9
abundance: -
CDR3nt: TGTGCCAGCAGCTTAGGGGGGGGCGGCACAGATACGCAGTATTTT
CDR3aa: CASSLGGGGTDTQYF

d_gene: -
j_gene: TRBJ2-7
v_gene: TRBV13
abundance: -
CDR3nt: TGTGCCAGCAGCTTGCGCGTAACCTACGAGCAGTACTTC
CDR3aa: CASSLRVTYEQYF

d_gene: TRBD2
j_gene: TRBJ2-5
v_gene: TRBV5-1
abundance: -
CDR3nt: TGCGCCAGCAGCCCGGGACTAGCGGGATTCGAGACCCAGTACTTC
CDR3aa: CASSPGLAGFETQYF

d_gene: TRBD1
j_gene: TRBJ1-2
v_gene: TRBV4-1
abundance: -
CDR3nt: TGCGCCAGCAGCCATACGACAGGGTCCCAACTCTATGGCTACACCTTC
CDR3aa: CASSHTTGSQLYGYTF

d_gene: -
j_gene: TRBJ1-1
v_gene: TRBV19
abundance: -
CDR3nt: TGTGCCAGTAGTCCCCATGGGGGTTTGAACACTGAAGCTTTCTTT
CDR3aa: CASSPHGGLNTEAFF

d_gene: TRBD1
j_gene: TRBJ1-2
v_gene: TRBV7-2
abundance: -
CDR3nt: TGTGCCAGCAGCACCAGGACAGGGACCCACTATGGCTACACCTTC
CDR3aa: CASSTRTGTHYGYTF

d_gene: TRBD1
j_gene: TRBJ1-5
v_gene: TRBV7-9
abundance: -
CDR3nt: TGTGCCAGCAGCTCCGCAGGGGGCGCCTCACATCAGCCCCAGCATTTT
CDR3aa: CASSSAGGASHQPQHF

d_gene: -
j_gene: TRBJ1-1
v_gene: TRBV21-1
abundance: few
CDR3nt: TGTGCCAGCAGCACTCGGACAGGTAAGAACACTGAAGCTTTCTTT
CDR3aa: CASSTRTGKNTEAFF

d_gene: -
j_gene: TRBJ2-3
v_gene: TRBV6-6
abundance: -
CDR3nt: TGTGCCAGCAGTTCGGCAGGGGGGGGCGGCACAGATACGCAGTATTTT
CDR3aa: CASSSAGGGGTDTQYF

d_gene: -
j_gene: TRBJ1-4
v_gene: TRBV6-5
abundance: -
CDR3nt: TGTGCCAGCAGTAGAAGGTCGGGTGAAAAACTGTTTTTT
CDR3aa: CASSRRSGEKLFF